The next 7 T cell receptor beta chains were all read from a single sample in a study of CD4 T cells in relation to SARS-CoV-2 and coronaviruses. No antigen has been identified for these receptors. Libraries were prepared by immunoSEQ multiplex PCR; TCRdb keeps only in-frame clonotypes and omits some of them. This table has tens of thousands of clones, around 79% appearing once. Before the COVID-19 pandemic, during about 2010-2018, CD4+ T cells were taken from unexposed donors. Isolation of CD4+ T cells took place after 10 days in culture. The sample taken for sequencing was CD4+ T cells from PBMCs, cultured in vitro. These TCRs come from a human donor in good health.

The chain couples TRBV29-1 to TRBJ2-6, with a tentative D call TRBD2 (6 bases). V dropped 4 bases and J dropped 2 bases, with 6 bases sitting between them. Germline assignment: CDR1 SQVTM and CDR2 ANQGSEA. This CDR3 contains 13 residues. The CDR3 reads CSVGGTGANVLTF. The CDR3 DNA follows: TGCAGCGTTGGCGGGACTGGGGCCAACGTCCTGACTTTC.

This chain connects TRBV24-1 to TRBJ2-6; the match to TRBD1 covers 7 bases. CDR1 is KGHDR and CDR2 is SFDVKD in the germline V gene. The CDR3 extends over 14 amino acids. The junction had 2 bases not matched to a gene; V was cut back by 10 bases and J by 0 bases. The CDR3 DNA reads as TGTGCCACGACAGGGAGCTCTGGGGCCAACGTCCTGACTTTC. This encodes CATTGSSGANVLTF.

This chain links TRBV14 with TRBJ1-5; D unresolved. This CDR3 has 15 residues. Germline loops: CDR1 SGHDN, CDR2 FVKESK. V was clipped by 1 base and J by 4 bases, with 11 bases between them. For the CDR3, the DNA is TGTGCCAGCAGCCAAGCCCTCGGTGGTAATCAGCCCCAGCATTTT. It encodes CASSQALGGNQPQHF.

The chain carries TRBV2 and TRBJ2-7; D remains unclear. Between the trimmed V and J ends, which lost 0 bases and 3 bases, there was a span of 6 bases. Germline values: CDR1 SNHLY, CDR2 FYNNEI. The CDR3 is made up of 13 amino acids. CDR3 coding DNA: TGTGCCAGCAGTGAAGCATCCCGCTACGAGCAGTACTTC. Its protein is CASSEASRYEQYF.

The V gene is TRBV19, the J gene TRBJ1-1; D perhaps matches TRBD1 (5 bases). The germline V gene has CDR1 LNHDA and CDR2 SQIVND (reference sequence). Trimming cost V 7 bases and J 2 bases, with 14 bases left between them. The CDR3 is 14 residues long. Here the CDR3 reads CASTFGGINTEAFF. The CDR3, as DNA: TGTGCCAGTACCTTCGGGGGGATTAACACTGAAGCTTTCTTT. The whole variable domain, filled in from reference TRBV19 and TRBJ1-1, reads DGGITQSPKYLFRKEGQNVTLSCEQNLNHDAMYWYRQDPGQGLRLIYYSQIVNDFQKGDIAEGYSVSREKKESFPLTVTSAQKNPTAFYLCASTFGGINTEAFFGQGTRLTVV.

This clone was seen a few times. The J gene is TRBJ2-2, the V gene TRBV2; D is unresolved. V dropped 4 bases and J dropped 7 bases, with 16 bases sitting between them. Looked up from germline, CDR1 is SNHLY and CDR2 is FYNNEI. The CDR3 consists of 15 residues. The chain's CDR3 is CASSGGTLGYGELFF. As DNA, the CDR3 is TGTGCCAGCAGTGGGGGTACGCTCGGGTACGGGGAGCTGTTTTTT.

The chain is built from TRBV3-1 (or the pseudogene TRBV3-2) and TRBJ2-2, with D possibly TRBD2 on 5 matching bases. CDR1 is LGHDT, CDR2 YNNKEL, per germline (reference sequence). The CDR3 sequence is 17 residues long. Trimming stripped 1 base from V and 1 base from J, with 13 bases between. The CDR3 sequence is CASSQAGTYWNTGELFF. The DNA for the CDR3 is TGTGCCAGCAGCCAAGCGGGAACCTATTGGAACACCGGGGAGCTGTTTTTT.